Listed below are T cell receptor beta chains from one sample, sequenced in a study of T-cell memory formation after mild COVID-19. TCRdb re-derived calls from the 5' RACE reads in MiXCR, one entry per CDR3 protein. The sample includes around 250,000 distinct CDR3 sequences, approximately 15% of them seen just once. The sequencing input was PBMCs or a T cell subset sorted from them (not recorded which). These receptors were taken from a man aged 18 to 35 who had mild COVID-19 (a few samples of this study predate the infection). Cell type and time point are not known. CDR3s include the opening cysteine and the closing phenylalanine or tryptophan. A D gene is named only where the DNA matches it firmly. Part of the rows lack a size; the others show once, few, many or a class for expanded clones.

J gene,V gene,D gene,clone size,CDR3 DNA,CDR3 protein
TRBJ2-2,TRBV6-2/TRBV6-3,.,few,TGTGCCAGCAGTTACAATTCGCGCACCGGGGAGCTGTTTTTT,CASSYNSRTGELFF
TRBJ2-4,TRBV6-5,.,few,TGTGCCAGCAGGCACGACGCAGGGGTAGGGAACATTCAGTACTTC,CASRHDAGVGNIQYF
TRBJ2-2,TRBV7-3,TRBD2,.,TGTGCCAGCAGCTCCCCGGGACTAGCGGGGGGATACACCGGGGAGCTGTTTTTT,CASSSPGLAGGYTGELFF
TRBJ1-4,TRBV7-7,.,few,TGTGCCAGCAGCCCCGTTTCGGTTCCAACTAATGAAAAACTGTTTTTT,CASSPVSVPTNEKLFF
TRBJ2-3,TRBV19,.,once,TGTGCCAGTAGTATGCCCGGCTTTAAGCGAGATACGCAGTATTTT,CASSMPGFKRDTQYF
TRBJ2-6,TRBV6-2/TRBV6-3,.,few,TGTGCCAGCAGTACCAGGAGCTCTGGGGCCAACGTCCTGACTTTC,CASSTRSSGANVLTF
TRBJ1-2,TRBV29-1,.,.,TGCAGCGTTGGGGGACTTAACTATGGCTACACCTTC,CSVGGLNYGYTF
TRBJ2-2,TRBV7-9,.,.,TGTGCCAGCAGCTTAGTGTCCCTTGCGGGCGGGGAGCTGTTTTTT,CASSLVSLAGGELFF
TRBJ1-2,TRBV27,TRBD1,once,TGTGCCAGCATGGGTCAGGGGGGCATGGGCTATGGCTACACCTTC,CASMGQGGMGYGYTF
TRBJ2-2,TRBV20-1,.,few,TGCAGTGCTAGAGATCCCGCTAGCCCCTACACCGGGGAGCTGTTTTTT,CSARDPASPYTGELFF
TRBJ2-3,TRBV5-1,TRBD1,.,TGCGCCAGCAGCTTGGTAACAGGGGAACACACAGATACGCAGTATTTT,CASSLVTGEHTDTQYF
TRBJ2-3,TRBV6-5,.,few,TGTGCCAGCAGTTCCGACAGATACACAGATACGCAGTATTTT,CASSSDRYTDTQYF